This T cell receptor beta chain came from a study of regulatory T cells in long-lasting Graves disease. Study results and caveats: Patients whose Graves' disease persisted exhibited lower TCR diversity than those newly diagnosed. Thyroid tissue went unstudied; only peripheral blood was examined.

Researchers made TCR beta libraries by using iRepertoire HTBI primers and running Arm-PCR on CDR3 regions. Authors' processing steps: Segment identification across samples yielded around 60 TRBV and approximately 15 TRBJ segments. TCRdb recomputed calls from the multiplex PCR reads with MiXCR, one row per CDR3 protein. TCRdb, not the original authors, processed these V and J calls. The repertoire holds about 540,000 distinct CDR3 sequences, approximately 15% seen once, with 8.5% to 10% in the top ten. Per germline, CDR1 ENHRY and CDR2 SYGVKD. With V trimmed by 7 bases and J by 9 bases, 8 bases remained unmatched. CDR3 length: 14 residues. Noted time point: newly diagnosed GD, antithyroid drugs for less than 3 months. Extracted RNA from PBMCs served as the source of the TCR library. The sample holds many counts of this clonotype. Its target is not known. The sample was also linked to a second study, of T cells in Graves' hyperthyroidism and ophthalmopathy. This second report adds: Ophthalmopathy was told apart from stable hyperthyroidism by a 13 V-J model.

This sequence originates from a man under 40 with Graves disease. V is TRBV10-3 and J is TRBJ2-7, with TRBD2 matching 14 bases. Sample: peripheral blood mononuclear cells (PBMCs), taken at new diagnosis, from a patient treated with antithyroid drugs. CDR3 nucleotide sequence: TGTGCCATCACCCCGGGACTAGCGGGAGTGGGGCAGTACTTC. It is translated as CAITPGLAGVGQYF.